The rows below give T cell receptor beta chains drawn from one sample of a study of Ad26.COV2.S vaccination and SARS-CoV-2 variants. TCRdb keeps only in-frame clones here, not all; method: immunoSEQ multiplex PCR. Of 400,000 to 500,000 clones listed, roughly 87% are singletons. Source: peripheral blood, taken in a trial of Ad26.COV2.S vaccine versus placebo. Source of these receptors: a person aged 18-65 years who received the Ad26.COV2.S COVID-19 vaccine or a placebo. The CDR3 runs from the conserved cysteine through the conserved F or W. The D gene is left open where the match is weak. Clone size, where shown, is once, few, many, or a class for clones that have expanded.

V	size	D	J	CDR3	DNA
TRBV27	.	.	TRBJ1-6	CASSFFATGHYNSPLHF	TGTGCCAGCAGTTTCTTTGCAACAGGTCACTATAATTCACCCCTCCACTTT
TRBV3-1/TRBV3-2	.	.	TRBJ2-1	CASSHLWRDSSYNEQFF	TGTGCCAGCAGCCATCTTTGGCGCGATAGCTCCTACAATGAGCAGTTCTTC
TRBV5-6	.	.	TRBJ2-1	CASSSPPGTRYNEQFF	TGTGCCAGCAGCTCCCCCCCCGGGACGAGGTACAATGAGCAGTTCTTC
TRBV9	.	.	TRBJ1-3	CASSVGVRGSSGNTIYF	TGTGCCAGCAGCGTAGGTGTCCGGGGTAGCTCTGGAAACACCATATATTTT
TRBV6-2/TRBV6-3	.	.	TRBJ2-7	CASSYWSGREQYF	TGTGCCAGCAGTTACTGGTCAGGACGCGAGCAGTACTTC
TRBV20-1	.	.	TRBJ2-1	CSASRRKGRGIYNEQFF	TGCAGTGCTAGTCGAAGGAAGGGCAGGGGAATCTACAATGAGCAGTTCTTC
TRBV11-3	.	.	TRBJ1-1	CASSSTMNTEAFF	TGTGCCAGCAGCTCCACCATGAACACTGAAGCTTTCTTT
TRBV27	.	.	TRBJ1-5	CASSRRSDYSNQPQHF	TGTGCCAGCAGCCGTAGGTCCGATTATAGCAATCAGCCCCAGCATTTT
TRBV5-6	.	TRBD2	TRBJ2-5	CASSRLAGSEETQYF	TGTGCCAGCAGCCGACTAGCGGGATCGGAGGAGACCCAGTACTTC
TRBV5-6	once	.	TRBJ1-3	CASSLTASGNTIYF	TGTGCCAGCAGCTTGACGGCCTCTGGAAACACCATATATTTT
TRBV25-1	.	.	TRBJ2-1	CASSGAAGTGSYNEQFF	TGTGCCAGCAGTGGAGCGGCCGGAACTGGCTCCTACAATGAGCAGTTCTTC
TRBV30	.	TRBD1	TRBJ1-3	CAWKIQGLSGNTIYF	TGTGCCTGGAAGATACAGGGGCTCTCTGGAAACACCATATATTTT
TRBV4-3	.	.	TRBJ2-5	CASSHGLQGGETQYF	TGCGCCAGCAGCCACGGCCTACAGGGAGGAGAGACCCAGTACTTC
TRBV9	.	TRBD1	TRBJ1-2	CASSVAPRGQGIGYTF	TGTGCCAGCAGCGTAGCTCCCAGAGGACAGGGGATAGGCTACACCTTC
TRBV9	.	.	TRBJ1-1	CASTRNTVNTEAFF	TGTGCCAGCACACGAAATACGGTGAACACTGAAGCTTTCTTT
TRBV5-1	.	.	TRBJ2-2	CASRDTSNTGELFF	TGCGCCAGCAGGGACACTTCGAACACCGGGGAGCTGTTTTTT
TRBV23-1	.	.	TRBJ2-5	CASSQSGQCETQYF	TGCGCCAGCAGTCAATCGGGGCAGTGTGAGACCCAGTACTTC
TRBV3-1/TRBV3-2	.	.	TRBJ2-5	CASSLSWGDPYQETQYF	TGTGCCAGCAGCCTCTCGTGGGGGGACCCGTACCAAGAGACCCAGTACTTC
TRBV3-1/TRBV3-2	.	TRBD1	TRBJ1-2	CASLGGQAVYGYTF	TGTGCGTCCCTCGGGGGACAGGCTGTCTATGGCTACACCTTC
TRBV4-2	.	.	TRBJ1-2	CASSPGPYNYGYTF	TGTGCCAGCAGCCCTGGGCCGTATAACTATGGCTACACCTTC
TRBV6-5	.	.	TRBJ2-1	CASSLRTVYNEQFF	TGTGCCAGCAGTCTTAGGACAGTCTACAATGAGCAGTTCTTC
TRBV7-3	.	.	TRBJ2-2	CASSFPLNRDSDTGELFF	TGTGCCAGCAGCTTTCCTCTTAACAGGGATTCGGACACCGGGGAGCTGTTTTTT
TRBV27	.	.	TRBJ2-2	CASSSWTGELFF	TGTGCCAGCTCATCTTGGACCGGGGAGCTGTTTTTT
TRBV11-2	.	.	TRBJ2-3	CASSLGMSTDTQYF	TGTGCCAGCAGCTTAGGGATGAGCACAGATACGCAGTATTTT